Listed below are T cell receptor beta chains from one sample, sequenced in a study of control samples from healthy donors and cancer patients. Sequenced by immunoSEQ multiplex PCR; TCRdb stores in-frame clones only, minus some. The table records 170,000 or so clones, just under 95% of them present only once. Input material: blood. These receptors all stem from a woman aged 40 to 50 in good health. Both conserved end residues are part of each CDR3. D genes are given only for firm matches. Clone size is given for some rows only: seen once, a few or many times, or a class if the clone is expanded.

TRBJ1-4 | - | - | TRBV19 | TGTGCCAGCAATCCGGATCGGGGGGCCTTAGAAAAACTGTTTTTT | CASNPDRGALEKLFF
TRBJ2-5 | - | - | TRBV7-2 | TGTGCCAGCAGCCTAGGATCAGAGACCCAGTACTTC | CASSLGSETQYF
TRBJ1-1 | - | TRBD1 | TRBV7-9 | TGTGCCAGCAGCTTAACAGGACAGGGGTACGCTGAAGCTTTCTTT | CASSLTGQGYAEAFF
TRBJ2-2 | - | - | TRBV24-1 | TGTGCCACCAGTGATTCGGCCCCCCCAAACACCGGGGAGCTGTTTTTT | CATSDSAPPNTGELFF
TRBJ2-1 | - | TRBD2 | TRBV3-1/TRBV3-2 | TGTGCCAGCAGCCCCTTAGCGGGGGCCCACAATGAGCAGTTCTTC | CASSPLAGAHNEQFF
TRBJ1-4 | once | TRBD1 | TRBV27 | TGTGCCAGCGCTCACAGGGCAGGGGGTAATGAAAAACTGTTTTTT | CASAHRAGGNEKLFF
TRBJ1-4 | - | - | TRBV10-3 | TGTGCCATCTCGGGCAGGGCAGCGAATAATGAAAAACTGTTTTTT | CAISGRAANNEKLFF
TRBJ1-2 | - | TRBD1 | TRBV9 | TGTGCCAGCAGCGTACACCCCCAGGGGGAGAACTATGGCTACACCTTC | CASSVHPQGENYGYTF
TRBJ2-1 | - | - | TRBV12-3/TRBV12-4 | TGTGCCAGCAGAATTGAGGGCTTGAATGAGCAGTTCTTC | CASRIEGLNEQFF
TRBJ2-7 | - | - | TRBV7-2 | TGTGCCAGCAGCTTATTCAGGGTAGGAGATATCAAGCAGTACTTC | CASSLFRVGDIKQYF
TRBJ2-7 | - | TRBD1 | TRBV11-2 | TGTGCCAGCAGCTTACAGGGGGCAACCTACGAGCAGTACTTC | CASSLQGATYEQYF
TRBJ1-1 | - | - | TRBV27 | TGTGCCAGCAGTTTATCGATCCTAAGGGGATCGGGAAGCACTGAAGCTTTCTTT | CASSLSILRGSGSTEAFF
TRBJ1-6 | - | - | TRBV11-3 | TGTGCCAGCAGCTTTAGCTCACCCCTCCACTTT | CASSFSSPLHF
TRBJ2-3 | - | TRBD2 | TRBV5-1 | TGCGCCAGCAGCGCCACTAGCGGGAGGGCCAGTTGGACAGATACGCAGTATTTT | CASSATSGRASWTDTQYF
TRBJ1-5 | - | - | TRBV6-2/TRBV6-3 | TGTGCCAGCAGCCAGGGGAATAAAGATCAGCCCCAGCATTTT | CASSQGNKDQPQHF
TRBJ1-1 | - | - | TRBV29-1 | TGCAGCGCCCGCAGCGGCGGGGACACTGAAGCTTTCTTT | CSARSGGDTEAFF
TRBJ2-3 | - | - | TRBV10-3 | TGTGCCATCAGTGAGTTTGGGGACACAGATACGCAGTATTTT | CAISEFGDTDTQYF
TRBJ1-1 | - | - | TRBV6-2/TRBV6-3 | TGTGCCAGCAGTTACTCGAAGGGGAGGAGATTGAACACTGAAGCTTTCTTT | CASSYSKGRRLNTEAFF
TRBJ1-1 | - | TRBD1 | TRBV5-4 | TGTGCCAGCAGCCTCGTCACAGGGGGCTCGACTGAAGCTTTCTTT | CASSLVTGGSTEAFF
TRBJ2-5 | - | TRBD1 | TRBV7-3 | TGTGCCAGCAGCTCGACAGGGGGCCGGGAGACCCAGTACTTC | CASSSTGGRETQYF
TRBJ1-1 | - | - | TRBV6-5 | TGTGCCAGCAGTTACTCCGGGACGGGCAACACTGAAGCTTTCTTT | CASSYSGTGNTEAFF
TRBJ2-5 | - | TRBD2 | TRBV9 | TGTGCCAGCAGCGTAGGACTAGCGGGGGGGGTGGAAGAGACCCAGTACTTC | CASSVGLAGGVEETQYF
TRBJ1-2 | - | - | TRBV3-1/TRBV3-2 | TGTGCCAGCAGCCAAGATAGCGGGACAACCTATGGCTACACCTTC | CASSQDSGTTYGYTF
TRBJ1-2 | - | TRBD1 | TRBV7-8 | TGTGCCAGCAGCTTCGGACAGGGGGCCTACTATGGCTACACCTTC | CASSFGQGAYYGYTF
TRBJ2-1 | - | TRBD1 | TRBV7-7 | TGTGCCAGCAGCCCAGACAGGGTGGGTTACAATGAGCAGTTCTTC | CASSPDRVGYNEQFF
TRBJ1-1 | - | - | TRBV6-5 | TGTGCCAGCAGTTCCGGAGTCGGGGGAAGGAATGAAGCTTTCTTT | CASSSGVGGRNEAFF
TRBJ1-2 | - | - | TRBV21-1 | TGTGCCAGCAGCGCGACAGGGGAGGCTAACTATGGCTACACCTTC | CASSATGEANYGYTF
TRBJ1-1 | - | - | TRBV12-3/TRBV12-4 | TGTGCCAGCAGAAGGGACACTTACACTGAAGCTTTCTTT | CASRRDTYTEAFF
TRBJ1-2 | - | TRBD1 | TRBV19 | TGTGCCAGTAGTACAGGGGGCCGCTATGGCTACACCTTC | CASSTGGRYGYTF
TRBJ1-5 | - | - | TRBV12-5 | TGTGCTAGTGGTTTGGTAAGGGGGGGCGGACAGCCCCAGCATTTT | CASGLVRGGGQPQHF
TRBJ2-1 | - | - | TRBV10-3 | TGTGCCATCCAGTCCAGCAGCTCCTACAATGAGCAGTTCTTC | CAIQSSSSYNEQFF
TRBJ1-1 | - | - | TRBV6-6 | TGTGCCAGCAGTCCTAAGGTCAGCGCTGGTGAAGCTTTCTTT | CASSPKVSAGEAFF
TRBJ1-2 | - | TRBD1 | TRBV12-5 | TGTGCTAGTGGTCTTCGACAGGGCCGCGGTGGCTACACCTTC | CASGLRQGRGGYTF
TRBJ2-3 | - | TRBD2 | TRBV19 | TGTGCCAGTAGTATGGGAAGGGGCGGGAGGGGCACAGATACGCAGTATTTT | CASSMGRGGRGTDTQYF